This entry concerns a single T cell receptor beta chain. Its antigen is still unknown. Per-base quality was not reported, and no clone a single base away is much larger than it. This sample was taken from a study of T cells in Graves' hyperthyroidism and ophthalmopathy (dated by TCRdb to the late 2010s). Study-wide context: To identify distinguishing TCR V-J signatures, a discovery cohort of around 98 patients was used, comprising some 43 with Graves' ophthalmopathy and around 57 with stable Graves' hyperthyroidism. Whether ophthalmopathy could be predicted prospectively was tested in an independent validation cohort made up of approximately 19 hyperthyroidism patients plus 17 patients who later progressed to ophthalmopathy. For training and testing, the 100 patients in the discovery cohort were randomly divided in a 7:3 ratio. In roughly six Graves' hyperthyroidism patients, the study also compared T-cell repertoires from thyroid tissue with T-cell repertoires from blood. Once sampling was done, hyperthyroidism patients were given methimazole at a starting dose of 30 mg daily, whereas ophthalmopathy patients were given high-dose intravenous methylprednisolone. The paper describes TCR Vbeta CDR3 sequencing of about 140 peripheral blood samples, made up of under 50 ophthalmopathy patients, around 78 hyperthyroidism patients and some 17 progressor patients. Study-wide findings and limitations: In cross-validation, a model built on a 13 V-J signature told ophthalmopathy apart from stable hyperthyroidism with 85% to 90% sensitivity and approximately 81% specificity, and in testing the same model reached 80%/75%. No statistical method was used to fix the sample size in advance, and group allocation was not hidden from the investigators. In validation, progression to ophthalmopathy was predicted by the model with 65% to 71% sensitivity and 72.22% specificity, a median of roughly 6 months before onset. Most expanded thyroid clonotypes (frequency above 0.001) were also detected in blood, a finding suggesting that blood repertoires may reflect thyroid immune responses.

The germline ends are 22 bases apart after V is trimmed by 6 bases and J by 2 bases. Spanning cysteine to phenylalanine, the CDR3 consists of 17 amino acids. The retained sequence is limited to the CDR3, 51 bases, with the frame set at the first base. In the germline V gene, CDR1 corresponds to SNHLY and CDR2 to FYNNEI. TCR beta CDR3 regions were amplified from RNA transcripts. The TCR CDR3 was subjected to a first round of RT-PCR using the HTBI primer set and the Qiagen OneStep RT-PCR kit. The libraries were constructed in a second round of multiplex PCR and then size-selected and purified. The libraries were sequenced on an Illumina HiSeq2000 using paired-end 100 bp reads. The original methods were these. SOAPnuke was used to process the raw data, removing reads that contained adapters or uncalled bases, had a mean Phred below 15, or lacked an exact match to the constant primer or identifier. High-quality paired reads were merged with COPE v1.2.5, and unique nucleotide sequences were defined as clonotypes. MiTCR v1.1 was used to align clonotypes to the IMGT TRBV, TRBD and TRBJ reference segments. Analysis was restricted to V-J combinations with a frequency above 0.0001, which covered roughly 99% of repertoires. A TCS score was defined as the ratio of F50 (clonal expansion) to E x V (chaos), with BLOSUM62-based TCRdist applied between CDR3 peptides within each V-J. Welch's t-statistics and random forest reduced around 550 V-J features to 10 to 15, which were used in a naive Bayes classifier (R e1071). Thyroid-blood repertoire similarity was quantified with the Morisita-Horn index. The public reads were reanalyzed by TCRdb: fastp trimming at Q25, MiXCR alignment, in-frame beta chains only. All rows with the same CDR3 protein become a single entry with the most common DNA and genes. None of the V and J calls come from the authors' own analysis; TCRdb made them. The sample table records 500,000 to 800,000 distinct CDR3 sequences; 45% of these occur just once. The ten largest account for approximately 7.2% of the sample.

Any patient with an uncontrolled infection, another autoimmune disease, pregnancy or lactation was excluded. Clinical symptoms, serum thyroxine and TRAb, thyroid ultrasound, and orbital computed tomography formed the basis for the diagnoses. Trizol reagent was used to extract total RNA, and RNA quality was then checked on an Agilent 2100 Bioanalyzer. Sequenced input: peripheral blood or thyroid tissue (not recorded which). This TCR derives from an adult man with Graves' disease, either hyperthyroidism or ophthalmopathy (not recorded which). The rearrangement joined TRBV2 to TRBJ1-2, with no reliable assignment of the D segment. At the DNA level, the sequence is TGTGCCAGCAGCCAAGAGTGGCCCCTGACCCCCAACTATGGCTACACCTTC. This encodes CASSQEWPLTPNYGYTF.